This TCR beta chain stems from a study of T cell responses to AZD1222 COVID-19 vaccine. Study observations and caveats: The CD4 TCRs associated with vaccination extended across spike and predominated at 160-218 and 743-854.

In regard to this clone: What it recognizes is unknown.

Germline-derived CDR1 and CDR2 are SGHRS and YFSETQ. The V end lost 7 bases, the J end lost 8 bases, and 24 bases lay between the germline ends. CDR3 size: 15 residues. The protocol was immunoSEQ multiplex PCR, while the TCRdb copy is restricted to in-frame clones and leaves out a portion. This repertoire shows 99,000 or so clones, about 89% found once; its top ten account for roughly 3.3%. The source is an adult who received the MenACWY meningococcal vaccine as a control. The rearrangement links TRBV5-1 to TRBJ1-2; the D gene is possibly TRBD1 (5 bases). The sample consisted of peripheral blood, taken 28 days after the second dose of the MenACWY control vaccine. CDR3 protein: CASQFLSGGGGGYTF. CDR3 DNA: TGCGCCAGCCAATTCCTTAGTGGCGGGGGAGGAGGCTACACCTTC.